Listed here are 4 T cell receptor beta chains from one sample, sequenced in a study of neurological immune-mediated disorders. Via MiXCR, TCRdb re-called the 5' RACE reads, giving one row per CDR3 protein. This table has around 70,000 distinct CDR3 sequences, 5.2% appearing once. Sequenced sample: PBMCs. The receptors stem from a man between 18 and 29 years old with multiple sclerosis.

This clonotype was counted between two and nine times. This may be a read error: a much more frequent sequence differs by one nucleotide. The chain joins TRBV20-1 to TRBJ2-1, with D hard to call. Trimming pared 6 bases from V and 9 bases from J, leaving 18 bases between. This CDR3 is built from 13 residues. CDR1 DFQATT and CDR2 SNEGSKA come from the germline V gene (reference sequence). CDR3 amino acids: CSARGKGRTEQFF. CDR3 DNA: TGCAGTGCCCGAGGCAAGGGTAGGACTGAGCAGTTCTTC.

This clonotype was recorded once. A much larger clone differs by one base, so this may be a read error. The chain recombines TRBV6-5 with TRBJ1-1; D possibly corresponds to TRBD1 (6 bases). The CDR3 consists of 18 residues. Looked up from germline, CDR1 is MNHEY and CDR2 is SVGAGI. Trimming left V 8 bases short and J 1 base short, with 26 bases between. The CDR3 bases are TGTGCCAGCCTGATTGAGTCTACAGGGATGGGGAGGAACACTGAAGCTTTCTTT. Translation gives CASLIESTGMGRNTEAFF.

This chain joins TRBV15 and TRBJ2-7, with a weak D call TRBD1 (6 bases). Trimming pared 0 bases from V and 4 bases from J, leaving 13 bases between. Germline V CDR1 and CDR2: LNHNV, YYDKDF (reference sequence). The CDR3 contains 15 residues. CDR3 amino acids: CATSRERQGLYEQYF. The DNA of the CDR3 is TGTGCCACCAGCAGAGAACGGCAGGGGTTATACGAGCAGTACTTC.

This clonotype was picked up many times. The chain couples TRBV20-1 to TRBJ1-4; TRBD1 is a possible D gene (6 bases). The CDR3 totals 14 residues. Germline CDR1 DFQATT, CDR2 SNEGSKA (reference sequence). The V gene lost 6 bases and the J gene lost 12 bases, with 23 bases spanning the gap. CDR3 in amino acids: CSAPGTGREGELFF. The CDR3 bases are TGCAGTGCCCCCGGAACGGGGAGGGAGGGGGAACTGTTTTTT.